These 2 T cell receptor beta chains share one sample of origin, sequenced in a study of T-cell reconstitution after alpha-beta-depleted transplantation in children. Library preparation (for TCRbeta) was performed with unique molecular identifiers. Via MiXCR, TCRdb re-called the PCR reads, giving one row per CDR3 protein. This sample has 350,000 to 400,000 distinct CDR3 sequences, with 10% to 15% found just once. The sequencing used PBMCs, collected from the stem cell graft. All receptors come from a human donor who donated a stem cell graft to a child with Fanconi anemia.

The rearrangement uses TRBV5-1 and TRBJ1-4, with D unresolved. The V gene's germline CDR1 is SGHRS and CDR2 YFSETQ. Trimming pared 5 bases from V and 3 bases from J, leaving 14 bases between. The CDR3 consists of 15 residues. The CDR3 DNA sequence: TGCGCCAGCAGACCGGACGGTGCATCTAATGAAAAACTGTTTTTT. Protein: CASRPDGASNEKLFF.

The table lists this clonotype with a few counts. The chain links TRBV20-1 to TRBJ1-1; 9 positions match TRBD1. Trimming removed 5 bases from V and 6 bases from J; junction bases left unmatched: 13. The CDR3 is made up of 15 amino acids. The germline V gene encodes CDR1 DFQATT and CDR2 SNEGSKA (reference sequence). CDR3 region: CSAPQGTGMVSEAFF. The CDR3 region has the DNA TGCAGTGCTCCACAGGGGACAGGGATGGTTTCTGAAGCTTTCTTT.